These 25 T cell receptor beta chains were sequenced from one sample in a study of T cell repertoires in cytomegalovirus infection. What these receptors recognize is not known. Using its own MiXCR run on the reads, TCRdb lists one record per CDR3 protein. The repertoire holds fewer than 130,000 distinct CDR3 sequences, roughly two fifths seen once, with less than 80% in the top ten. The material sequenced was CD8+ T cells from cultured PBMCs, taken from culture after CMV antigen stimulation. These receptor sequences come from a human donor in good health (CMV status not recorded). Some clones in this sample may be carry-over from other donors' samples.

In this sample, this clonotype turned up many times. The V and J genes are TRBV12-3 or TRBV12-4 and TRBJ1-2; no definite D call. CDR3 size: 13 residues. V gave up 5 bases and J gave up 5 bases, with 12 bases separating them. In nucleotides, the CDR3 is TGTGCCAGCAGTCCCGCTCGTCTATATGGCTACACCTTC. It translates to CASSPARLYGYTF.

The rearrangement uses TRBV20-1 and TRBJ2-5; 9 nucleotides line up with TRBD2. The V gene's germline CDR1 is DFQATT and CDR2 SNEGSKA (reference sequence). The CDR3 is made up of 15 amino acids. With 3 bases clipped from V and 1 base from J, the junction kept 6 bases outside the gene matches. The CDR3 sequence is CSASYAGGLQETQYF. The CDR3 DNA is TGCAGTGCTAGTTATGCGGGGGGGCTCCAAGAGACCCAGTACTTC.

V usage is TRBV6-6 and J usage is TRBJ1-4; D is undetermined. CDR3 length: 15 amino acids. Germline V lookup: CDR1 MNHNY, CDR2 SVGAGI (reference sequence). V dropped 0 bases and J dropped 8 bases, with 13 bases sitting between them. The CDR3 sequence: CASSYSDEGGEKLFF. In nucleotides, the CDR3 is TGTGCCAGCAGTTACTCCGACGAGGGCGGGGAAAAACTGTTTTTT.

The rearrangement joins TRBV12-5 to TRBJ1-2, with no clear D. The CDR3 extends over 14 amino acids. The V gene lost 5 bases and the J gene lost 0 bases, with 10 bases spanning the gap. Germline V gene lookup returns CDR1 LGHNT and CDR2 FRNRAP. The CDR3 spells CASGPDLSNYGYTF. As DNA, the CDR3 is TGTGCTAGTGGTCCGGACCTGTCTAACTATGGCTACACCTTC.

This chain joins TRBV27 and TRBJ2-5; D could derive from TRBD1 or TRBD2 (5 bases each). Between the trimmed V and J ends, which lost 7 bases and 3 bases, there was a span of 12 bases. CDR1 is MNHEY and CDR2 is SMNVEV in the germline V gene (reference sequence). CDR3 length equals 13 residues. DNA for the CDR3: TGTGCCAGCACCTCCGGGACCGAAGAGACCCAGTACTTC. Its translation: CASTSGTEETQYF.

This clonotype was seen a handful of times. The gene calls are TRBV11-2 and TRBJ2-3; tentatively, D is TRBD1 (6 bases). V lost 7 bases and J lost 0, with 11 bases in between. This CDR3 has 14 amino acids. CDR1 and CDR2 from the germline V gene are SGHAT and FQNNGV. The CDR3 coding sequence is TGTGCCAGCACCACCGGACAGAGCACAGATACGCAGTATTTT. Translation: CASTTGQSTDTQYF. The full variable domain, in which reference TRBV11-2 and TRBJ2-3 provide the parts outside the CDR3, is EAGVAQSPRYKIIEKRQSVAFWCNPISGHATLYWYQQILGQGPKLLIQFQNNGVVDDSQLPKDRFSAERLKGVDSTLKIQPAKLEDSAVYLCASTTGQSTDTQYFGPGTRLTVL.

In its sample, this clonotype was seen many times. J is TRBJ2-7 and V is TRBV20-1, with D possibly TRBD1 on 6 matching bases. The CDR3 extends over 14 amino acids. The germline V gene encodes CDR1 DFQATT and CDR2 SNEGSKA (reference sequence). Between the trimmed V and J ends, which lost 6 bases and 1 base, there was a span of 16 bases. The CDR3 region is CSALTGTESYEQYF. In nucleotides, the CDR3 is TGCAGTGCGCTCACAGGGACCGAATCCTACGAGCAGTACTTC.

The chain links TRBV24-1 to TRBJ2-1; unclear D gene. Germline V gene data show CDR1 as KGHDR and CDR2 as SFDVKD. This CDR3 is 12 amino acids long. Trimming removed 0 bases at V and 7 bases at J, with 3 bases between. The CDR3 loop is CATSDLGNEQFF. The CDR3 DNA is TGTGCCACCAGTGATTTGGGGAATGAGCAGTTCTTC.

The V and J genes are TRBV27 and TRBJ2-3, with a weak D call TRBD2 (7 bases). This CDR3 is 18 amino acids long. Germline V lookup: CDR1 MNHEY, CDR2 SMNVEV (reference sequence). V lost 5 bases to trimming and J lost 2 bases, with 23 bases between them. The CDR3 sequence is CASSPRGISGGHTDTQYF. CDR3 coding DNA: TGTGCCAGCAGTCCCCGGGGCATTTCGGGGGGCCACACAGATACGCAGTATTTT.

This chain uses TRBV7-3 with TRBJ2-2; no definite D call. Germline V gene data show CDR1 as SGHTA and CDR2 as FQGTGA. V was cut by 5 bases and J by 5 bases, with 9 bases left in between. This CDR3 spans 13 amino acids. The chain's CDR3 is CASSPKATGELFF. The CDR3 bases are TGTGCCAGCAGCCCAAAAGCGACCGGGGAGCTGTTTTTT.

This clonotype has more than one count but fewer than ten. This sequence joins TRBV27 and TRBJ1-4; TRBD1 matches at 7 bases. The CDR3 totals 18 residues. The germline V gene encodes CDR1 MNHEY and CDR2 SMNVEV (reference sequence). The J segment lost 7 bases and the V segment lost 3 bases, leaving 17 bases of the junction unmatched. The CDR3 sequence is CASSFYRGRTDPREKLFF. For the CDR3, the DNA is TGTGCCAGCAGTTTTTACAGGGGCCGAACAGACCCCCGTGAAAAACTGTTTTTT.

This chain connects TRBV19 to TRBJ1-3, with 9 positions matching TRBD1. The CDR3 runs 16 residues. Germline V gene lookup returns CDR1 LNHDA and CDR2 SQIVND (reference sequence). Trimming at V came to 9 bases and at J to 2 bases, leaving 11 bases not matched to a gene. The chain's CDR3 is CASRDRDRVAGNTIYF. The DNA for the CDR3 is TGTGCCAGCAGGGACCGGGACAGGGTAGCTGGAAACACCATATATTTT.

This clonotype was seen many times. The chain recombines TRBV27 with TRBJ2-7; 8 bases line up with TRBD1. The trim removed 3 bases at V and 3 bases at J, leaving 4 bases unmatched. The CDR3 has 14 residues. Germline CDR1 and CDR2: MNHEY and SMNVEV (reference sequence). CDR3 protein: CASSFLDRVYEQYF. The DNA for the CDR3 is TGTGCCAGCAGTTTTTTGGACAGGGTCTACGAGCAGTACTTC.

V usage is TRBV12-3 or TRBV12-4 and J usage is TRBJ1-1; D gene unclear. This CDR3 is 13 amino acids long. Trimming cost V 7 bases and J 4 bases, with 13 bases left between them. CDR3 DNA: TGTGCCAGCACCGATACTGGGAGCACTGAAGCTTTCTTT. Protein sequence: CASTDTGSTEAFF.

This clonotype was seen a handful of times. The chain employs TRBV4-1 and TRBJ1-1, with a weak D call TRBD1 (5 bases). Trimming shortened V by 4 bases and J by 1 base, and 13 bases separated the two germline ends. The germline V gene encodes CDR1 MGHRA and CDR2 YSYEKL. The CDR3 covers 15 residues. The CDR3 here is CASSPDGAANTEAFF. The CDR3 DNA sequence: TGCGCCAGCAGCCCCGACGGGGCAGCGAACACTGAAGCTTTCTTT.

This clonotype appeared many times. The chain has TRBV4-1 and TRBJ1-5; D gene uncertain. CDR1 and CDR2 (germline): MGHRA, YSYEKL. The length of the CDR3 is 14 residues. V shed 2 bases and J shed 0 bases, with 5 bases lying between them. This CDR3 reads CASSQQRSNQPQHF. In DNA form, the CDR3 reads TGCGCCAGCAGCCAACAGCGTAGCAATCAGCCCCAGCATTTT.

V gene TRBV6-8 combines with J gene TRBJ2-2; the D gene could be TRBD1 or TRBD2 (6 bases each). The CDR3 covers 15 residues. The V gene's germline CDR1 is MNHGY and CDR2 SAAAGT. V lost 0 bases, J lost 5 bases, and 10 bases lay in between. Written as DNA, the CDR3 is TGTGCCAGCAGTTACTCGGAGGGGGAAACCGGGGAGCTGTTTTTT. Its protein product is CASSYSEGETGELFF.

J is TRBJ1-1 and V is TRBV12-3 or TRBV12-4; D possibly corresponds to TRBD1 (6 bases). The CDR3 covers 12 residues. Trimming took 5 bases from V and 9 from J, leaving 13 bases between them. CDR3 in DNA: TGTGCCAGCAGTCTTGGGGGGGGGCAAGCTTTCTTT. The encoded protein is CASSLGGGQAFF.

This clonotype has more than one count but fewer than ten. This chain links TRBV12-3 or TRBV12-4 with TRBJ2-5; TRBD1 is a possible D gene (5 bases). Trimming took 3 bases from V and 2 from J, leaving 10 bases between them. CDR3 length equals 14 residues. CDR3 region: CASSFRQQQETQYF. The DNA for the CDR3 is TGTGCCAGCAGTTTCCGACAGCAGCAAGAGACCCAGTACTTC.

This clonotype was recorded a few times. The J gene is TRBJ1-1, the V gene TRBV7-2; TRBD1 might be the D (5 bases). The CDR3 length is 13 residues. Germline-derived CDR1 and CDR2 are SGHTA and FQGNSA. V was clipped by 5 bases and J by 5 bases, with 12 bases between them. The CDR3 bases are TGTGCCAGCAGCCCGCCGGGGCCTACTGAAGCTTTCTTT. It specifies CASSPPGPTEAFF.

The gene calls are TRBV12-3 or TRBV12-4 and TRBJ2-2; 8 bases line up with TRBD1. Trimming removed 6 bases from V and 2 bases from J; junction bases left unmatched: 5. There are 15 residues in the CDR3. CDR3 coding DNA: TGTGCCAGCAGGACAGGGGAGAGCAACACCGGGGAGCTGTTTTTT. It specifies CASRTGESNTGELFF.

This clonotype was seen ten or more times. The chain couples TRBV11-2 to TRBJ1-6, with D maybe TRBD1 (5 bases). From germline, CDR1 is SGHAT and CDR2 FQNNGV. The CDR3 is 16 amino acids. The V gene lost 4 bases and the J gene lost 0 bases, with 10 bases spanning the gap. Written as DNA, the CDR3 is TGTGCCAGCAGCTCGGACATAAGCTCCTATAATTCACCCCTCCACTTT. Encoded protein: CASSSDISSYNSPLHF. Full variable domain (outside the CDR3, taken from reference TRBV11-2 and TRBJ1-6): EAGVAQSPRYKIIEKRQSVAFWCNPISGHATLYWYQQILGQGPKLLIQFQNNGVVDDSQLPKDRFSAERLKGVDSTLKIQPAKLEDSAVYLCASSSDISSYNSPLHFGNGTRLTVT.

The rearrangement uses TRBV2 and TRBJ2-7; D possibly matches TRBD1 or TRBD2 (6 bases each). With 7 bases removed from V and 7 bases from J, the gap between germline ends came to 23 bases. The CDR3 runs 15 residues. Germline V gives CDR1 SNHLY, CDR2 FYNNEI. The DNA for the CDR3 is TGTGCCAGCACCGGAGGGGGAGGATGGGGGGAAGAGCAGTACTTC. Its translation: CASTGGGGWGEEQYF.

This clonotype was recorded a few times. The chain uses TRBV6-6 and TRBJ2-3; possibly TRBD2 for D (5 bases). Trimming removed 1 base at V and 2 bases at J, with 10 bases between. The CDR3 consists of 15 residues. Germline V CDR1 and CDR2: MNHNY, SVGAGI (reference sequence). The CDR3 reads CASSYFGVFTDTQYF. The CDR3 bases are TGTGCCAGCAGTTACTTCGGGGTCTTCACAGATACGCAGTATTTT.

The rearrangement links TRBV28 to TRBJ2-3; no firm D call. Germline loops: CDR1 MDHEN, CDR2 SYDVKM. The length of the CDR3 is 12 residues. Trimming took off 4 bases at V and 11 bases at J, with 13 bases between the two ends. This CDR3 is CASSSYLSEQYF. The CDR3 DNA follows: TGTGCCAGCAGTTCCTATTTGTCGGAGCAGTATTTT.